This TCR beta chain was sequenced during a study of blood T cells in healthy people across ages. At least 6 million PBMCs were isolated per sample. Total RNA extracted from each sample amounted to at least 6 micrograms. Findings of the study overall: Aged donors had fewer naive CD4+ cells and lower diversity than long-lived donors.

The sample holds a few counts of this clonotype. Its antigen is not known. A J-beta primer mix and a sample-barcoded 5' primer were used in a second PCR of roughly 6 to 11 cycles. A template-switch adaptor with 12 random nucleotides tagged each cDNA molecule. TCRdb ran MiXCR on the 5' RACE reads and lists one entry per CDR3 protein. The table records around 800,000 distinct CDR3 sequences, around 62% of them present only once. V was shortened by 2 bases and J by 2 bases, with 18 bases between the two germline ends. The CDR3 runs 16 residues. Germline loops: CDR1 SQVTM, CDR2 ANQGSEA. Input material: blood. The TCR was taken from a young man in good health. The gene calls are TRBV29-1 and TRBJ2-5, with D maybe TRBD1 (5 bases). For the CDR3, the DNA is TGCAGCGTTGAAAGGGGCTACCCTACCTTACAAGAGACCCAGTACTTC. Amino acids: CSVERGYPTLQETQYF.